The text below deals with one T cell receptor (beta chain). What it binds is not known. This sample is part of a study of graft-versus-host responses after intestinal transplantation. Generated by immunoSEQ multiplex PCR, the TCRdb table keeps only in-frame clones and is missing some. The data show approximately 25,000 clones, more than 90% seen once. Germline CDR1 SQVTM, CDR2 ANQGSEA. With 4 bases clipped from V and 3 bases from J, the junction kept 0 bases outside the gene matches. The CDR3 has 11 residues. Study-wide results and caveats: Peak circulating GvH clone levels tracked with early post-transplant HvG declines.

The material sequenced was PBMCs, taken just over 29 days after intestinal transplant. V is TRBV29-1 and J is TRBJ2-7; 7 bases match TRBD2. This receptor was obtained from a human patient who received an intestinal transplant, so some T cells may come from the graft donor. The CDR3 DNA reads TGCAGCGTTGGGGACTACTACGAGCAGTACTTC. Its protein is CSVGDYYEQYF.